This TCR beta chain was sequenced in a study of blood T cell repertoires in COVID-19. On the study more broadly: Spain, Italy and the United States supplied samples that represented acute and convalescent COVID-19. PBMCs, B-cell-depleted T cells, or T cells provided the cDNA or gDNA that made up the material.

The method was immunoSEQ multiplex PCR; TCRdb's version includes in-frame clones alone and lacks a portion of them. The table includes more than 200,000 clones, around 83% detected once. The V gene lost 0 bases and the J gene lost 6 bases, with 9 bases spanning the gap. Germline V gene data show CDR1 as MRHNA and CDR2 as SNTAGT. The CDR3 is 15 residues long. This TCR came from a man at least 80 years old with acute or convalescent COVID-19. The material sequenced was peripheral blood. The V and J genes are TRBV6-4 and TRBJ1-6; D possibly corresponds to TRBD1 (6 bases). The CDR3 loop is CASSDSIQGNSPLHF. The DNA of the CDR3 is TGTGCCAGCAGTGACTCGATACAGGGTAATTCACCCCTCCACTTT.